Ten or more counts support the clone carrying this TCR beta chain. The antigen remains undetermined. A single record per CDR3 protein comes from TCRdb applying MiXCR to the 5' RACE reads. The sample holds roughly 340,000 distinct CDR3 sequences, roughly 4% seen once. The sample is drawn from a study of T cells after yellow fever vaccination. The study's findings and limits: Repertoires obtained by FACS sorting could include abundant clonotypes that entered as contaminants from the bulk population.

The CDR3 has 13 residues. Trimming removed 7 bases from V and 0 bases from J, with 9 bases in between. Material: PBMCs, obtained 5 days after the yellow fever booster vaccination. The rearrangement uses TRBV12-3 or TRBV12-4 and TRBJ1-2; D is uncertain. The TCR comes from a man between 18 and 29 years old who received the YFV17D yellow fever vaccine. The CDR3 DNA is TGTGCCAGCACTGGCACCGCTAACTATGGCTACACCTTC. The encoded protein is CASTGTANYGYTF.